This T cell receptor beta chain stems from a study of cytomegalovirus exposure and HLA in healthy donors. Study results and caveats: It was confirmed in vitro that a few of the CMV-associated chains were specific for CMV antigens. A missense DCLRE1C variant was associated with V- and J-gene trimming of TCR beta chains in a later analysis, and an independent cohort replicated the association. The classifier was said to identify cytomegalovirus status with high specificity and sensitivity.

Concerning this clone: Its specificity is not known. The sample holds other DNA sequences that translate to the same CDR3.

Use of 60 Vbeta and 13 Jbeta primers characterized the PCR. The table came from immunoSEQ multiplex PCR; TCRdb's copy has only in-frame clones and leaves some out. Counted here are 190,000 or so clones, 80% to 85% occurring once; the ten biggest clones make up about 1.6%. The germline V gene encodes CDR1 LGHNA and CDR2 YSLEER. The ends were cut back, 0 bases at V and 5 bases at J, with 7 bases in the middle. The CDR3 covers 13 residues. The source of this sequence is a man aged 50-60 years in good health and CMV-seronegative. Sequenced sample: PBMCs. This chain connects TRBV4-3 to TRBJ1-2; D not certain. CDR3 sequence (DNA): TGCGCCAGCAGCCAAGATCGCGGGTATGGCTACACCTTC. Protein: CASSQDRGYGYTF.